Detailed here is one T cell receptor (beta chain). Per germline, CDR1 SGHTS and CDR2 YDEGEE. The CDR3 is 16 amino acids. V shed 5 bases, J shed 5 bases, and the junction held 10 bases outside the gene matches. These data come from a study of blood T cell repertoires in COVID-19. The data were produced by immunoSEQ multiplex PCR, yet TCRdb's version contains in-frame clones alone and is incomplete. The sample holds 55,000 to 80,000 clones, 74% seen once. The sample consisted of peripheral blood. The chain combines TRBV5-8 with TRBJ2-2, with 9 bases aligning to TRBD1. This TCR came from an elderly woman with acute or convalescent COVID-19. Here the CDR3 reads CASRLPGQGGTGELFF. As DNA, the CDR3 is TGTGCCAGCAGACTACCGGGACAGGGTGGAACCGGGGAGCTGTTTTTT.